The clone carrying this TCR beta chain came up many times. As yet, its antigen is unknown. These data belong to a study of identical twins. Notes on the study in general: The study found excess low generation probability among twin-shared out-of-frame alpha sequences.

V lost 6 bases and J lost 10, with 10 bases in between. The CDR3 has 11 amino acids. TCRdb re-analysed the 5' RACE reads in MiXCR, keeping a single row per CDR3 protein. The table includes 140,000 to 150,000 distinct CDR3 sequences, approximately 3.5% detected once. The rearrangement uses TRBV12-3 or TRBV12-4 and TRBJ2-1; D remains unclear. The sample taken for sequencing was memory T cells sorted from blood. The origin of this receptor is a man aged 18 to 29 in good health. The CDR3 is CASSLTREQFF. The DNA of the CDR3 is TGTGCCAGCAGCTTAACACGGGAGCAGTTCTTC.